The table lists the clone carrying this T cell receptor beta chain with a few counts. Antigen: not known. This record belongs to a study of T cell repertoires in cytomegalovirus infection. Study context: Recently identified HLA-C-restricted and well-studied HLA-B-restricted CMV epitopes were used. Public TCR beta signatures indicated both CMV infection and matching HLA type. Study findings and constraints: Dominating the ex vivo response were TCR beta clonotypes that were CMV-specific and HLA-C-restricted.

This CDR3 comprises 14 residues. Deletions cut 1 base from V and 8 bases from J, with 12 bases between. In TCRdb, the reads were re-called with MiXCR into one record per CDR3 protein. Among 900,000 to 950,000 distinct CDR3 sequences listed, approximately 32% were seen once. The chain employs TRBV12-3 or TRBV12-4 and TRBJ2-1; the D gene is possibly TRBD2 (6 bases). The clonotype was recovered from a human donor in good health (CMV status not recorded). Some clones in this sample may be carry-over from other donors' samples. Sequences were derived from cultured CD8+ T cells from PBMCs, sampled from culture after CMV antigen stimulation. CDR3: CASSLGAGEDEQFF. In nucleotides, the CDR3 is TGTGCCAGCAGTTTAGGGGCTGGGGAGGATGAGCAGTTCTTC.